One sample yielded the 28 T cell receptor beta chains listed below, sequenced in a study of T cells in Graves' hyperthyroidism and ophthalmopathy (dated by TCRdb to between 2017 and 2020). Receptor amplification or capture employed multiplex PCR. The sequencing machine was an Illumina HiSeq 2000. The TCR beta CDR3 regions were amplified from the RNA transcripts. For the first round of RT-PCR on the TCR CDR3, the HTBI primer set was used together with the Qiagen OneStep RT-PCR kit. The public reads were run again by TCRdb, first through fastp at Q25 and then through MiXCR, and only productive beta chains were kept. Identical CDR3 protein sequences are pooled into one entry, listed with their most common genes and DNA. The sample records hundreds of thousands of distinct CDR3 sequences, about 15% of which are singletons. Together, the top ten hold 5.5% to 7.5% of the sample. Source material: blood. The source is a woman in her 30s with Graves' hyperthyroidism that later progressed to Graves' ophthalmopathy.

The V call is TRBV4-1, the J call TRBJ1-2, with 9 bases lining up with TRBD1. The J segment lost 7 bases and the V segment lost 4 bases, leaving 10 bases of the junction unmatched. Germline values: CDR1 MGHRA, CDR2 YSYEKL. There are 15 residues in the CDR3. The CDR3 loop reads CASSLLSDRGSGYTF. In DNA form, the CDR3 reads TGCGCCAGCAGCCTCCTGTCGGACAGGGGAAGTGGCTACACCTTC.

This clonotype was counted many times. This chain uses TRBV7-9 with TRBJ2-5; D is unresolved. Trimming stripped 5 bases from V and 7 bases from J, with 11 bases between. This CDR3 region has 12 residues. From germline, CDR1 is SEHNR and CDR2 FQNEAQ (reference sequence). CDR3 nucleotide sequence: TGTGCCAGCAGCATCCGAGGAGTGACCCAGTACTTC. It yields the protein CASSIRGVTQYF.

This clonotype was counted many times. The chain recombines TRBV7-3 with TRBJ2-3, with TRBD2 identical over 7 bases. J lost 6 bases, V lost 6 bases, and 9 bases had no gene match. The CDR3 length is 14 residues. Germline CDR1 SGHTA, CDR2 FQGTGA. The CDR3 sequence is CASSSTGGGDTQYF. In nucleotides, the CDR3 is TGTGCCAGCAGTTCTACGGGGGGAGGCGATACGCAGTATTTT.

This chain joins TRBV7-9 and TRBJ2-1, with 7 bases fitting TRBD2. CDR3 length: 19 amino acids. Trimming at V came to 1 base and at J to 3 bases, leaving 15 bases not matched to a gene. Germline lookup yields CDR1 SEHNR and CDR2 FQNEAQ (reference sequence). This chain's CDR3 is CASSLEAGREFGLYNEQFF. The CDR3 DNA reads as TGTGCCAGCAGCTTAGAGGCGGGGCGGGAGTTCGGGCTCTACAATGAGCAGTTCTTC.

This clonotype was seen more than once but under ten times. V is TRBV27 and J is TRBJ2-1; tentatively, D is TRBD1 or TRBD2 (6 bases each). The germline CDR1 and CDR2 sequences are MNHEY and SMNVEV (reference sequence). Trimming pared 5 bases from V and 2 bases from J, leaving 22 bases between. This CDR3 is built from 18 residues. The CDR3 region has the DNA TGTGCCAGCAGTACGAGGAGGTGGGGGGCTGGGACCTACAATGAGCAGTTCTTC. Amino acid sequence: CASSTRRWGAGTYNEQFF.

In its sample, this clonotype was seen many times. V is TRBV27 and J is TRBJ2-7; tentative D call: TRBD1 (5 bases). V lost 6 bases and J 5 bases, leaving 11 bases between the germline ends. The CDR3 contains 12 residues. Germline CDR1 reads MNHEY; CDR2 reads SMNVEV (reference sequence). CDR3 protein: CASSQGQDEQYF. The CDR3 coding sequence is TGTGCCAGCAGCCAAGGACAAGACGAGCAGTACTTC.

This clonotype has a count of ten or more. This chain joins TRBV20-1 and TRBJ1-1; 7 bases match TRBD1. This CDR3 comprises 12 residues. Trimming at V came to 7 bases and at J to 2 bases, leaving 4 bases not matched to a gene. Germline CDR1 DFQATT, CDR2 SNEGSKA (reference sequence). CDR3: CSGGDSNTEAFF. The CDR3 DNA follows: TGCAGTGGGGGGGACAGTAACACTGAAGCTTTCTTT.

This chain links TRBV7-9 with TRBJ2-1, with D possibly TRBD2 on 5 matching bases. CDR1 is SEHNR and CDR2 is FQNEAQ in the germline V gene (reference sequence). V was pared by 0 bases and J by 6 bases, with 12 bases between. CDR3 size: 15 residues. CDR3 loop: CASSLATKAGNEQFF. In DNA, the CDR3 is TGTGCCAGCAGCTTAGCGACCAAGGCGGGCAATGAGCAGTTCTTC.

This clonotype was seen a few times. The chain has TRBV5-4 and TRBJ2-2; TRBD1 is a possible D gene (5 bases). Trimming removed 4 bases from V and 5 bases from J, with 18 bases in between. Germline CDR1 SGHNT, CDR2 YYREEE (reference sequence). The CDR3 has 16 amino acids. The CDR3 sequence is CASSRKEQGVTGELFF. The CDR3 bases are TGTGCCAGCAGCCGTAAGGAGCAGGGTGTGACCGGGGAGCTGTTTTTT.

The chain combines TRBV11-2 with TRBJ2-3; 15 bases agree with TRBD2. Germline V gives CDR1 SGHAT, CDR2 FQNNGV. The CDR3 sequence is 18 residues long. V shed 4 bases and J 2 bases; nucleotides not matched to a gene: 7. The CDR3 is CASSSWTSGRASTDTQYF. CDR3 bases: TGTGCCAGCAGCTCCTGGACTAGCGGGAGGGCATCCACAGATACGCAGTATTTT.

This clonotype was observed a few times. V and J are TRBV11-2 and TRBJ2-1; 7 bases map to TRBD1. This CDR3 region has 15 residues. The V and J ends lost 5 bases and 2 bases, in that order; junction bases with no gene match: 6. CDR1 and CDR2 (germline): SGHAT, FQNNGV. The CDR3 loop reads CASSAIGTAYNEQFF. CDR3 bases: TGTGCCAGCAGCGCGATTGGGACAGCCTACAATGAGCAGTTCTTC. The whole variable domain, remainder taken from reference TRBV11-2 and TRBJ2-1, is EAGVAQSPRYKIIEKRQSVAFWCNPISGHATLYWYQQILGQGPKLLIQFQNNGVVDDSQLPKDRFSAERLKGVDSTLKIQPAKLEDSAVYLCASSAIGTAYNEQFFGPGTRLTVL.

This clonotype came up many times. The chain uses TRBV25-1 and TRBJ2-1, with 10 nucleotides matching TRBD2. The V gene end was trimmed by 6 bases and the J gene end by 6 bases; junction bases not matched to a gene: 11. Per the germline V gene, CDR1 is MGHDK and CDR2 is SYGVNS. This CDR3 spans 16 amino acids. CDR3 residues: CASSLLSSGSFNEQFF. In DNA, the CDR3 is TGTGCCAGCAGCCTACTATCTAGCGGGAGTTTCAATGAGCAGTTCTTC.

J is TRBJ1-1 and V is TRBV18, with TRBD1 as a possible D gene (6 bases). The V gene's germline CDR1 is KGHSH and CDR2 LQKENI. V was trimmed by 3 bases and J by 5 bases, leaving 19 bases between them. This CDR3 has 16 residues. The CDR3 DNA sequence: TGTGCCAGCTCACCGAACCGCCAGGGGTGGGGGACTGAAGCTTTCTTT. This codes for CASSPNRQGWGTEAFF.

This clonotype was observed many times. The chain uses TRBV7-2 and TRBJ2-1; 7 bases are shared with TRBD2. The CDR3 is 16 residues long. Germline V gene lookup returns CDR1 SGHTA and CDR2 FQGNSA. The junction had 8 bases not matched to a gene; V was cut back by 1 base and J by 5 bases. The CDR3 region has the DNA TGTGCCAGCAGCTTAGAATTGCGGGAGTGGAACAATGAGCAGTTCTTC. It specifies CASSLELREWNNEQFF.

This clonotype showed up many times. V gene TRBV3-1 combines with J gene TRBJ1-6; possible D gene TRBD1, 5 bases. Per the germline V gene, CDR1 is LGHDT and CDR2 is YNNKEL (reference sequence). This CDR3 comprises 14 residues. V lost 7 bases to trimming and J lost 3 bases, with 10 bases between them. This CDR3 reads CASTGGDYNSPLHF. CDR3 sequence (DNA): TGTGCCAGCACCGGAGGGGACTATAATTCACCCCTCCACTTT.

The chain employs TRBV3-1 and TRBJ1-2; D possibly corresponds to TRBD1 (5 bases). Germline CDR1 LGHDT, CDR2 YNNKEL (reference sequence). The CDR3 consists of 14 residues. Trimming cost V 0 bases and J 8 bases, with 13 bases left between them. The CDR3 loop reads CASSQEGGLSGYTF. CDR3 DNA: TGTGCCAGCAGCCAAGAGGGGGGTCTCAGCGGCTACACCTTC.

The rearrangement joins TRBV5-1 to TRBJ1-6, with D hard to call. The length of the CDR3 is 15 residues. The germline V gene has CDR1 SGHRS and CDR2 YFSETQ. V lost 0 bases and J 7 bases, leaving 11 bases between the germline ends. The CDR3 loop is CASSLGQVSNSPLHF. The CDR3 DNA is TGCGCCAGCAGCTTGGGACAAGTATCCAATTCACCCCTCCACTTT.

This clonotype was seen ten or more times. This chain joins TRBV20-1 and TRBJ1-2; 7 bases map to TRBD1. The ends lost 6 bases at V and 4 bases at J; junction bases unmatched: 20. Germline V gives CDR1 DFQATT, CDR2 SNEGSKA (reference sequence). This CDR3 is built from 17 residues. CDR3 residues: CSAVRFPSDRSAYGYTF. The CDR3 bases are TGCAGTGCCGTTCGATTCCCTTCGGACAGGTCTGCCTATGGCTACACCTTC.

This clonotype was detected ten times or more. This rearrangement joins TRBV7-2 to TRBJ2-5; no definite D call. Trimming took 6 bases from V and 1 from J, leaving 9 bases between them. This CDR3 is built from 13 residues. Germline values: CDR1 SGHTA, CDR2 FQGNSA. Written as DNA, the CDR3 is TGTGCCAGCAGGACGTCCCTCCAAGAGACCCAGTACTTC. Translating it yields CASRTSLQETQYF.

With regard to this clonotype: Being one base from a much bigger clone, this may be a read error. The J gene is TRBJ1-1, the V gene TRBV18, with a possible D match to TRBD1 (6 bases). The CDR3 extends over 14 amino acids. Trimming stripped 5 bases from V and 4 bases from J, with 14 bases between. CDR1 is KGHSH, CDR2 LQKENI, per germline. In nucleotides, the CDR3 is TGTGCCAGCTCATACAGTGAGGGGGGCACTGAAGCTTTCTTT. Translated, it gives CASSYSEGGTEAFF. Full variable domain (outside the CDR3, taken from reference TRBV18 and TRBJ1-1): NAGVMQNPRHLVRRRGQEARLRCSPMKGHSHVYWYRQLPEEGLKFMVYLQKENIIDESGMPKERFSAEFPKEGPSILRIQQVVRGDSAAYFCASSYSEGGTEAFFGQGTRLTVV.

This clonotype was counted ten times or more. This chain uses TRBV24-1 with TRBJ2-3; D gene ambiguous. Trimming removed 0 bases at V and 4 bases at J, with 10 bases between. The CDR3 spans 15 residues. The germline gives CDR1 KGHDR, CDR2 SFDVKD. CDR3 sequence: CATSDLFGVADTQYF. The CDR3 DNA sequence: TGTGCCACCAGTGATTTGTTCGGAGTCGCAGATACGCAGTATTTT.

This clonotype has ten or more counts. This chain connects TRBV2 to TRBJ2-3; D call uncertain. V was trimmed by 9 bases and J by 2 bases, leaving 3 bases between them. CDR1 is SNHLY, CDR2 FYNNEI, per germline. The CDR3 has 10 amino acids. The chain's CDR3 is CASNTDTQYF. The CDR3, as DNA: TGTGCCAGTAACACAGATACGCAGTATTTT. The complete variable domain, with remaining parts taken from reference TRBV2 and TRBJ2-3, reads EPEVTQTPSHQVTQMGQEVILRCVPISNHLYFYWYRQILGQKVEFLVSFYNNEISEKSEIFDDQFSVERPDGSNFTLKIRSTKLEDSAMYFCASNTDTQYFGPGTRLTVL.

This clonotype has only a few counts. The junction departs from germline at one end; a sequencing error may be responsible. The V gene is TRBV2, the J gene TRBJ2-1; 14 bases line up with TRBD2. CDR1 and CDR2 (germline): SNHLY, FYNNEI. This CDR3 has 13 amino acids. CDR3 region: CASSPPPGLAGVF. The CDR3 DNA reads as TGTGCCAGCAGTCCGCCCCCGGGACTAGCGGGGGTCTTC.

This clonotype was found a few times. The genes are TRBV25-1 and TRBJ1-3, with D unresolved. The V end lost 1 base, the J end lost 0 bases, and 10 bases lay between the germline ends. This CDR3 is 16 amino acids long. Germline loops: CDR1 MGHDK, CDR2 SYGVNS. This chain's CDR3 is CASSEFGLNSGNTIYF. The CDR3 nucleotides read TGTGCCAGCAGTGAATTCGGACTCAACTCTGGAAACACCATATATTTT.

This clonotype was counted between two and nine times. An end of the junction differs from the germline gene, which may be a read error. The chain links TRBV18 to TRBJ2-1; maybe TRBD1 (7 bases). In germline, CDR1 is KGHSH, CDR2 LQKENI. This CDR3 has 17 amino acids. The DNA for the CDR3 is TGTGCCAGCTCACCTCCAGGGGGGAGTGAGTCCTGCAATGAGCAGTTCTTC. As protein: CASSPPGGSESCNEQFF.

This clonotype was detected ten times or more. Here the CDR3 reads CASSSAERDREQYF. For the CDR3, the DNA is TGTGCCAGCAGTTCCGCCGAGCGGGATCGAGAGCAGTACTTC. The chain couples TRBV27 to TRBJ2-7, with 7 positions matching TRBD2. The CDR3 contains 14 residues. The V gene's germline CDR1 is MNHEY and CDR2 SMNVEV (reference sequence). Trimming removed 4 bases from V and 7 bases from J; junction bases left unmatched: 10.

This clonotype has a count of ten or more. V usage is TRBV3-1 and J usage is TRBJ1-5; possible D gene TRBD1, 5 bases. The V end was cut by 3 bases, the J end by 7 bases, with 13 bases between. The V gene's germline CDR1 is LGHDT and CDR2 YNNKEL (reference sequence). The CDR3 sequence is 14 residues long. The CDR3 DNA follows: TGTGCCAGCAGCCATAGAGGGGCCCACCAGCCCCAGCATTTT. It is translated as CASSHRGAHQPQHF.

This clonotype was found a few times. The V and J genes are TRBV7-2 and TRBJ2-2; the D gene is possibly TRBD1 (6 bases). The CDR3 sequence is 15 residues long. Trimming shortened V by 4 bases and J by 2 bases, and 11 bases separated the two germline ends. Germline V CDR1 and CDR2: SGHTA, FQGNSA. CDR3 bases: TGTGCCAGCAGCTACCGACAGGCTAACACCGGGGAGCTGTTTTTT. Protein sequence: CASSYRQANTGELFF.